This record looks at one TCR beta chain sequence and its context. This sample was taken from a study of T cell responses to AZD1222 COVID-19 vaccine. V lost 0 bases and J 0 bases, leaving 9 bases between the germline ends. This CDR3 has 16 amino acids. CDR1 is SGHDN and CDR2 is FVKESK in the germline V gene. Clones were sequenced by immunoSEQ multiplex PCR, and TCRdb holds only the in-frame ones, with some missing. Of about 110,000 clones listed, roughly four fifths are singletons. This clonotype originated in an adult in good health. The material was peripheral blood, obtained on day 0 of AZD1222 vaccination. The J gene is TRBJ1-5, the V gene TRBV14; no reliable D call. The CDR3 sequence: CASSQESHSSNQPQHF. Here the CDR3 DNA reads TGTGCCAGCAGCCAAGAGAGTCACAGTAGCAATCAGCCCCAGCATTTT.